This T cell receptor (beta chain) appears in the sequencing data of a study of beta chain features in type 1 diabetes (dated by TCRdb to between 2017 and 2018). About the investigation overall: Mean age, gender distribution, total cell number and subset yield were not different between patients and healthy donors. Regulatory and stem cell-like memory subsets were obtained from only 8 patients and roughly eight healthy donors, while naive and central memory subsets were obtained from all 30 or so donors. A total of 85 million to 140 million sorted cells were examined across all samples, and a strong correlation was observed between cell number per subset and RNA yield. The study compared TCRB repertoires of sorted circulating CD4+ T cell subsets between recently diagnosed type 1 diabetes patients and matched healthy donors. Beyond this particular receptor, the publication reports: Because cDNA was sequenced instead of genomic DNA, highly expressing activated cells could be over-represented, though the groups showed no difference in activation or CD3 levels. PCR might favor shorter templates, but patient and control samples were amplified and corrected together, so any skew would affect both groups equally. A moderate but significant shortening of TCRB CDR3 length was observed in type 1 diabetes patients in all four CD4+ subsets. HLA sub-analyses involved small numbers of individuals, so any influence of HLA type on TCRB rearrangement remained unresolved. At VDJ recombination sites, patients with type 1 diabetes made fewer insertions and deleted more nucleotides, a pattern implying thymic rearrangement abnormalities. Naive, central memory and regulatory TCRB repertoires appeared to be more similar among patients than among healthy donors.

Each donor gave one peripheral blood draw, averaging around 0.11 L, which was collected into heparinised tubes. Naive, central memory, regulatory and stem cell-like memory CD4+ T cells were sorted on a BD FACSAria II using a panel including CD45RO, CCR7, CD25, CD127, CD95 and CD27. Every sorted population had a purity above 98%. PBMCs were isolated right away by Lymphoprep density gradient centrifugation and were stained directly, without culture. So that batch effects would be minimized, each experiment stained and sorted samples in pairs, pairing one healthy donor with one patient. All of the isolated RNA was reverse transcribed with the High Capacity cDNA Reverse Transcription Kit, so expressed TCRB transcripts were sequenced. Deep immunoSEQ sequencing was performed on naive, central memory and regulatory T cell samples, with an average of approximately 4 million total reads per sample. After sorted cells were lysed in RLT buffer, RNA was extracted with DNase-treated RNeasy Micro or Mini kits, with the choice depending on cell number. Each cell subset was processed separately to prevent cross-contamination, with patient and healthy donor samples processed together. Using the immunoSEQ multiplex PCR, TCRB sequences were amplified from cDNA into 87-bp fragments spanning the CDR3 region. The amplicons were sequenced using the Illumina HiSeq platform. Regarding the original processing steps: PCR bias was computationally corrected using synthetic template baselines, reads within Hamming distance 2 were collapsed, and singletons that could not be merged were discarded. Reads were aligned to IMGT to assign V, D and J genes, CDR3 length, and insertions or deletions at six rearrangement sites. Within each subset, clonotype counts were normalized to the number of sorted cells before true diversity and Gini coefficients were calculated with the tcR R package. The overlap coefficient, calculated on TCRB nucleotide sequences, was used to quantify repertoire sharing. Out-of-frame TCRB sequences from naive cells were analyzed as a proxy for the pre-selection repertoire. The table was pulled from immuneACCESS by TCRdb, which kept in-frame rearrangements only. Such tables lose some clones; where checked, under half of the loss comes from unresolved V genes, and the rest has no known cause. The DNA was the basis for D and trimming; V, J and clone size are from that table. The sample yields hundreds of thousands of clones; about 14% were counted once. Approximately 0.039% of the sample rests with the top ten.

Per the germline V gene, SNHLY is the CDR1 and FYNNEI is the CDR2. The cysteine opens and the phenylalanine closes a CDR3 of 15 amino acids. Just CDR3 DNA is preserved here, 45 bases in frame from base 1. V lost 4 bases and J lost 6 bases, and the count of bases not matched to a germline gene is 9. This clone has more than one count but fewer than ten. Its antigen is currently not known. Qualities for individual bases were not recorded, and no much larger clone is one base off. The source is a young man with type 1 diabetes. The source material was naive CD4+ T cells from blood. The sample's cell subset or site label, in plain terms: true naive CD4+ T cells. The sequence links TRBV2 to TRBJ2-7, and 10 junctional nucleotides match TRBD2. The CDR3 reads CASSVLAGVGGEQYF. At the DNA level, the sequence is TGTGCCAGCAGTGTTCTAGCGGGAGTAGGGGGCGAGCAGTACTTC.